Below are 6 T cell receptor beta chains sequenced from a single sample in a study of blood T cell repertoires in COVID-19. This table comes from immunoSEQ multiplex PCR, and its TCRdb copy is limited to in-frame clones, with some not included. The profile shows roughly 330,000 clones, around 84% of them singletons. The specimen was PBMCs or T cells enriched from blood (not recorded which). The origin of the receptors is a woman aged 18 to 35 who had recovered from COVID-19.

The chain employs TRBV10-3 and TRBJ2-2; 10 bases align to TRBD2. Germline V gene lookup returns CDR1 ENHRY and CDR2 SYGVKD. The CDR3 contains 14 residues. Losses at the gene ends were 6 bases for V and 7 bases for J; bases not matched to a gene: 5. In nucleotides, the CDR3 is TGTGCCATCAGCCAAACTAGCGGGATCGGGGAGCTGTTTTTT. This gives the protein CAISQTSGIGELFF.

The chain carries TRBV28 and TRBJ2-7, with D perhaps TRBD1 (5 bases). Germline CDR1 reads MDHEN; CDR2 reads SYDVKM. V dropped 6 bases and J dropped 7 bases, with 22 bases sitting between them. The CDR3 extends over 15 amino acids. CDR3 DNA: TGTGCCAGCAGGCCCGTAGGGGCTGGAATAAGGGAGCAGTACTTC. Protein product: CASRPVGAGIREQYF. Using reference TRBV28 and TRBJ2-7 for the parts outside the CDR3, the full variable domain is DVKVTQSSRYLVKRTGEKVFLECVQDMDHENMFWYRQDPGLGLRLIYFSYDVKMKEKGDIPEGYSVSREKKERFSLILESASTNQTSMYLCASRPVGAGIREQYFGPGTRLTVT.

The chain couples TRBV29-1 to TRBJ2-1; D unresolved. V was clipped by 3 bases and J by 0 bases, with 3 bases between them. Looked up from germline, CDR1 is SQVTM and CDR2 is ANQGSEA. The CDR3 has 12 amino acids. DNA for the CDR3: TGCAGCGTTGACAGCTCCTACAATGAGCAGTTCTTC. Translated: CSVDSSYNEQFF.

This clone was found once. This rearrangement joins TRBV27 to TRBJ1-4; D is unresolved. The CDR3 is 15 residues long. From germline, CDR1 is MNHEY and CDR2 SMNVEV (reference sequence). V shed 7 bases and J shed 3 bases, with 15 bases lying between them. Written as DNA, the CDR3 is TGTGCCAGCACAACCCGGGGTTTATCTAATGAAAAACTGTTTTTT. This codes for CASTTRGLSNEKLFF. Combining the CDR3 with reference TRBV27 and TRBJ1-4 gives the whole variable domain EAQVTQNPRYLITVTGKKLTVTCSQNMNHEYMSWYRQDPGLGLRQIYYSMNVEVTDKGDVPEGYKVSRKEKRNFPLILESPSPNQTSLYFCASTTRGLSNEKLFFGSGTQLSVL.

The gene calls are TRBV3-1 (or the pseudogene TRBV3-2) and TRBJ2-5; a possible D gene is TRBD2 (5 bases). The V gene's germline CDR1 is LGHDT and CDR2 YNNKEL (reference sequence). V gave up 4 bases and J gave up 5 bases, with 17 bases separating them. This CDR3 has 15 amino acids. CDR3 in amino acids: CASSRSGRVWETQYF. The CDR3 bases are TGTGCCAGCAGCCGGTCTGGGCGGGTTTGGGAGACCCAGTACTTC.

The chain joins TRBV10-1 to TRBJ2-3; 7 bases are shared with TRBD1. V shed 3 bases, J shed 9 bases, and the junction held 9 bases outside the gene matches. CDR1 and CDR2 (germline): WNHNN, SYGVQD (reference sequence). The CDR3 is 14 residues long. CDR3 sequence (DNA): TGCGCCAGCAGTGATTCAAGGGGGCTAGGAACGCAGTATTTT. Its protein is CASSDSRGLGTQYF.